This T cell receptor (beta chain) is from a study of Ad26.COV2.S vaccination and SARS-CoV-2 variants. General study points: Those who received vaccine or placebo ended up with similar non-spike TCR breadth.

Described treatment: about 20 received Ad26.COV2.S at low or high dose, single or two shots; 5 received placebo; per-sample allocation not given. All samples were drawn on day 63, counting from the first vaccine or placebo injection. SARS-CoV-2 spike from the Wuhan strain was encoded by the vaccine, an Ad26 vector. About this clone: What it binds is not known.

The germline V gene has CDR1 ENHRY and CDR2 SYGVKD. The CDR3 runs 11 residues. The V and J ends lost 6 bases and 9 bases respectively, with 9 bases between them. The table came from immunoSEQ multiplex PCR; TCRdb's copy has only in-frame clones and leaves some out. This sample has some 290,000 clones, with 70% to 90% found just once. Here the sequenced sample was peripheral blood, taken in a trial of Ad26.COV2.S vaccine versus placebo. This TCR came from a person aged 18-60 years who received the Ad26.COV2.S COVID-19 vaccine or a placebo. This chain uses TRBV10-3 with TRBJ2-1; D may be TRBD1 (6 bases). CDR3 sequence (DNA): TGTGCCATCAGGGACAGTAGTGAGCAGTTCTTC. Its translation is CAIRDSSEQFF.